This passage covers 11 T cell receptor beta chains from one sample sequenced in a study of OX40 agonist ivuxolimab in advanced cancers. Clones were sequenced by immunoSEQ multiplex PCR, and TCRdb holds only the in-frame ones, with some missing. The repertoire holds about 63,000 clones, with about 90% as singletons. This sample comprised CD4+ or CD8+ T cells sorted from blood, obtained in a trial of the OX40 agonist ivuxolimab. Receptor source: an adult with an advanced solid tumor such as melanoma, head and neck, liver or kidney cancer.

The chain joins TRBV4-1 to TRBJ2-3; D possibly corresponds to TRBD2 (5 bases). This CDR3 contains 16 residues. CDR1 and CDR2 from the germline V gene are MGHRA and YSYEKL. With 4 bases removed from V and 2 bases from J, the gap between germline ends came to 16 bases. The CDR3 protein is CASSPWESSLTDTQYF. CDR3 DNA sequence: TGCGCCAGCAGCCCTTGGGAGTCTTCCCTCACAGATACGCAGTATTTT.

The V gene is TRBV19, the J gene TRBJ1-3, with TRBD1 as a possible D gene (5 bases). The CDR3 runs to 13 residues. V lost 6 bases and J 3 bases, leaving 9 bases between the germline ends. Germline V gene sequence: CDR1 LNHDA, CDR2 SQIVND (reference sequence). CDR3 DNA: TGTGCCAGTAGCTCAGGGATTGGAAACACCATATATTTT. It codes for CASSSGIGNTIYF.

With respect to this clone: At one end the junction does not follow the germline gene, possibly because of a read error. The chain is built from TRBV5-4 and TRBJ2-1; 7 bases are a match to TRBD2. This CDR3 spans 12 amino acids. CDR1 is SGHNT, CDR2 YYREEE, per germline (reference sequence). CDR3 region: CASSLGLAEKLF. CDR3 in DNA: TGTGCCAGCAGCTTGGGACTAGCCGAAAAACTCTTC. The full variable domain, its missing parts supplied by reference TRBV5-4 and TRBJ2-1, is ETGVTQSPTHLIKTRGQQVTLRCSSQSGHNTVSWYQQALGQGPQFIFQYYREEENGRGNFPPRFSGLQFPNYSSELNVNALELDDSALYLCASSLGLAEKLFGPGTRLTVL.

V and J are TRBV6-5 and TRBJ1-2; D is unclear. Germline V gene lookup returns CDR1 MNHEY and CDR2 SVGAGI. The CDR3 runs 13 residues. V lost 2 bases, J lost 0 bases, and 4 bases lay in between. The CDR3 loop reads CASSYSSNYGYTF. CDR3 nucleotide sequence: TGTGCCAGCAGTTACAGCTCTAACTATGGCTACACCTTC.

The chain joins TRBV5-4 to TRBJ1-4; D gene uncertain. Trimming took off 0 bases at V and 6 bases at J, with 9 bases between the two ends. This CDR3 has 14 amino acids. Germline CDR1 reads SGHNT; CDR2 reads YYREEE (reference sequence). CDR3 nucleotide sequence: TGTGCCAGCAGCTTGGCGGGTTCCTATGAAAAACTGTTTTTT. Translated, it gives CASSLAGSYEKLFF.

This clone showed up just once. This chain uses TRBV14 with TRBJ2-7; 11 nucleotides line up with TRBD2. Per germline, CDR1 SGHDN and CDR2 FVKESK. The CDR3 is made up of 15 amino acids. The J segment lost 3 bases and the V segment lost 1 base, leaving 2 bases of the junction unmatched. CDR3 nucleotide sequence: TGTGCCAGCAGCCAAGGGACTAGCGGGCGCTACGAGCAGTACTTC. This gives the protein CASSQGTSGRYEQYF.

CDR3 sequence: CASSQGQGDGYTF. DNA for the CDR3: TGCGCCAGCAGCCAAGGACAGGGTGATGGCTACACCTTC. The chain has TRBV4-1 and TRBJ1-2; TRBD1 matches 7 bases. The ends lost 1 base at V and 6 bases at J; junction bases unmatched: 2. CDR3 length equals 13 residues. The germline gives CDR1 MGHRA, CDR2 YSYEKL.

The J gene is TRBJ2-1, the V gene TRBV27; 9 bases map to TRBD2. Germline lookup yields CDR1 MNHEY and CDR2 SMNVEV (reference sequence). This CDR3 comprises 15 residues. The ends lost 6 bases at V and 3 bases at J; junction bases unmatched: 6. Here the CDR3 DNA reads TGTGCCAGCAGGGACCTAGCGGGAAGCTACAATGAGCAGTTCTTC. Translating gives CASRDLAGSYNEQFF.

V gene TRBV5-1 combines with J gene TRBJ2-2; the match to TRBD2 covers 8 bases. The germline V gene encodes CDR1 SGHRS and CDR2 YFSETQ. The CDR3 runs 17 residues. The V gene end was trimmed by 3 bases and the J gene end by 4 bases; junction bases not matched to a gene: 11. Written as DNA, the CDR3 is TGCGCCAGCAGCTCAAGTCCGGGACTAGTGGGCACCGGGGAGCTGTTTTTT. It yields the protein CASSSSPGLVGTGELFF.

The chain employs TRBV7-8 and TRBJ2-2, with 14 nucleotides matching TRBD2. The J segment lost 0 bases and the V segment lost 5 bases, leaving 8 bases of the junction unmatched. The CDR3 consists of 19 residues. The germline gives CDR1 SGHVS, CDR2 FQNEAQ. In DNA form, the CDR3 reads TGTGCCAGCAGCCCCCGGGGACTAGCGGGAGTTTCGAACACCGGGGAGCTGTTTTTT. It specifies CASSPRGLAGVSNTGELFF. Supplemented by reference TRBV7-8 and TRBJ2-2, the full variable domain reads GAGVSQSPRYKVAKRGQDVALRCDPISGHVSLFWYQQALGQGPEFLTYFQNEAQLDKSGLPSDRFFAERPEGSVSTLKIQRTQQEDSAVYLCASSPRGLAGVSNTGELFFGEGSRLTVL.

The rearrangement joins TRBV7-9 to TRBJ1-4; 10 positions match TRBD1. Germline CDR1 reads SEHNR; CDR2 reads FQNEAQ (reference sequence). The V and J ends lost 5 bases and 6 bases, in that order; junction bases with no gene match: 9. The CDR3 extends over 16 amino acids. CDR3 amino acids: CASSVSPGTGDEKLFF. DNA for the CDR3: TGTGCCAGCAGCGTTTCTCCCGGGACAGGGGATGAAAAACTGTTTTTT.